Shown below are 3 T cell receptor beta chains from a single sample sequenced in a study of early T cells in non-severe SARS-CoV-2 infection. Using its own MiXCR run on the 5' RACE reads, TCRdb lists one record per CDR3 protein. The sample consists of 65,000 to 95,000 distinct CDR3 sequences, less than 5.5% of them appearing once. The material sequenced was whole blood, taken at baseline. Receptors were obtained from an adult who was a healthcare worker with PCR-confirmed SARS-CoV-2 infection or an uninfected control (not recorded which).

The V call is TRBV29-1, the J call TRBJ2-5; 8 bases line up with TRBD1. There are 13 residues in the CDR3. Germline CDR1 reads SQVTM; CDR2 reads ANQGSEA. J lost 4 bases, V lost 0 bases, and 1 base had no gene match. The CDR3, as DNA: TGCAGCGTTGAAGATACAGGGGGAGAGACCCAGTACTTC. Translated: CSVEDTGGETQYF.

V usage is TRBV5-1 and J usage is TRBJ2-2, with D tentatively TRBD1 (5 bases). V lost 2 bases and J 6 bases, leaving 11 bases between the germline ends. Germline loops: CDR1 SGHRS, CDR2 YFSETQ. CDR3 length: 14 residues. For the CDR3, the DNA is TGCGCCAGCAGCTTCAGCTGGGGCGCCGGGGAGCTGTTTTTT. Its translation is CASSFSWGAGELFF. Using reference TRBV5-1 and TRBJ2-2 for the parts outside the CDR3, the full variable domain is KAGVTQTPRYLIKTRGQQVTLSCSPISGHRSVSWYQQTPGQGLQFLFEYFSETQRNKGNFPGRFSGRQFSNSRSEMNVSTLELGDSALYLCASSFSWGAGELFFGEGSRLTVL.

This clonotype was seen ten or more times. V and J are TRBV20-1 and TRBJ2-1; D perhaps matches TRBD2 (5 bases). V was pared by 6 bases and J by 8 bases, with 20 bases between. The V gene's germline CDR1 is DFQATT and CDR2 SNEGSKA (reference sequence). This CDR3 has 14 amino acids. CDR3 DNA sequence: TGCAGTGCCCCCCGGCGTAATACTAGGGATGAGCAGTTCTTC. Amino acids: CSAPRRNTRDEQFF.